This paragraph covers one T cell receptor beta chain sequence. The sample comes from a study of T cell responses to AZD1222 COVID-19 vaccine. V lost 6 bases, J lost 5 bases, and 16 bases lay in between. Per germline, CDR1 SEHNR and CDR2 FQNEAQ (reference sequence). The CDR3 runs to 14 residues. This table comes from immunoSEQ multiplex PCR, and its TCRdb copy is limited to in-frame clones, with some not included. The sample has 170,000 or so clones, about nine tenths seen once. This sequence originates from an adult in good health. This rearrangement joins TRBV7-9 to TRBJ1-2; the D gene is possibly TRBD1 (6 bases). The sample in question was peripheral blood, obtained on day 0 of AZD1222 vaccination. CDR3 nucleotides: TGTGCCAGCAGTTCCTCCGGGACACCGTATGGCTACACCTTC. Its translation: CASSSSGTPYGYTF.